The clone carrying this TCR beta chain was counted between two and nine times. At one end the junction does not follow the germline gene, possibly because of a read error. Next came a second PCR, run for about 7 to 12 cycles, which used a sample-barcoded 5' primer along with a J-beta primer mix. One entry per CDR3 protein results from TCRdb running MiXCR on the 5' RACE reads. The repertoire holds about 720,000 distinct CDR3 sequences, with 25% as singletons. This entry comes from a study of blood T cells in healthy people across ages. The CDR3 is 14 residues long. CDR1 is MNHNY and CDR2 is SVGAGI in the germline V gene (reference sequence). The same specimen was also included in a second study, on T cells of mothers and their children. That source reports: Detection of persistent microchimeric T cell clones did not occur.

The TCR originated in a boy younger than 18 in good health. The rearrangement links TRBV6-6 to TRBJ2-4; D is ambiguous. The specimen sequenced was blood. CDR3: CASSPPLVGNTQYF. CDR3 coding DNA: TGTGCCAGCAGTCCTCCCTTGGTGGGAAACACTCAGTACTTC.